Listed below are T cell receptor beta chains from one sample, sequenced in a study of OX40 agonist ivuxolimab in advanced cancers. Generated by immunoSEQ multiplex PCR, the TCRdb table keeps only in-frame clones and is missing some. The sample includes roughly 61,000 clones, approximately 86% of them seen just once. The sequenced sample was CD4+ or CD8+ T cells sorted from blood, obtained in a trial of the OX40 agonist ivuxolimab. These receptors originate from an adult with an advanced solid tumor such as melanoma, head and neck, liver or kidney cancer. CDR3s include the opening cysteine and the closing phenylalanine or tryptophan. Fields, in order: D gene, clone size, V gene, J gene, CDR3 DNA, CDR3 protein. A D gene is named only where the DNA matches it firmly. Some rows have no size entry. The others give once, few or many, or a class for an expanded clone.

d_gene: -
abundance: -
v_gene: TRBV10-3
j_gene: TRBJ1-5
CDR3nt: TGTGCCATCGGTCAGGGTTATGGCAATCAGCCCCAGCATTTT
CDR3aa: CAIGQGYGNQPQHF

d_gene: -
abundance: -
v_gene: TRBV7-2
j_gene: TRBJ2-3
CDR3nt: TGTGCCAGCAGCTTCGGGCCGACTGGGGGGGATACGCAGTATTTT
CDR3aa: CASSFGPTGGDTQYF

d_gene: -
abundance: -
v_gene: TRBV7-9
j_gene: TRBJ2-5
CDR3nt: TGTGCCAGCAGCCGCGGACAGCTCCAAGAGACCCAGTACTTC
CDR3aa: CASSRGQLQETQYF

d_gene: -
abundance: -
v_gene: TRBV5-1
j_gene: TRBJ2-7
CDR3nt: TGCGCCAGCAGCTTGGGGACTATCGCCGAGCAGTACTTC
CDR3aa: CASSLGTIAEQYF

d_gene: -
abundance: -
v_gene: TRBV29-1
j_gene: TRBJ2-7
CDR3nt: TGCAGCGTTGCTGCAGGTGACTACGAGCAGTACTTC
CDR3aa: CSVAAGDYEQYF

d_gene: -
abundance: -
v_gene: TRBV7-2
j_gene: TRBJ2-5
CDR3nt: TGTGCCAGCAGCCCCCAGGAGGCAGGTCGAGAAGGGACCCAGTACTTC
CDR3aa: CASSPQEAGREGTQYF

d_gene: -
abundance: -
v_gene: TRBV28
j_gene: TRBJ1-2
CDR3nt: TGTGCCAGCAGTTCCTCGGGCCCCTATGGCTACACCTTC
CDR3aa: CASSSSGPYGYTF

d_gene: TRBD1
abundance: once
v_gene: TRBV5-4
j_gene: TRBJ1-3
CDR3nt: TGTGCCAGCAGCTTGGATAAAGGGACAGGGGGCTTTGGAAACACCATATATTTT
CDR3aa: CASSLDKGTGGFGNTIYF

d_gene: -
abundance: -
v_gene: TRBV6-6
j_gene: TRBJ1-6
CDR3nt: TGTGCCAGCAGTGATGACGTGGGCTATTCACCCCTCCACTTT
CDR3aa: CASSDDVGYSPLHF

d_gene: -
abundance: -
v_gene: TRBV5-4
j_gene: TRBJ2-1
CDR3nt: TGTGCCAGCAGCGTAGACTACAATGAGCAGTTCTTC
CDR3aa: CASSVDYNEQFF

d_gene: TRBD1
abundance: -
v_gene: TRBV19
j_gene: TRBJ2-1
CDR3nt: TGTGCCAGTAGGAAGGGACAGGGGAGATCAGGTTCCTACAATGAGCAGTTCTTC
CDR3aa: CASRKGQGRSGSYNEQFF

d_gene: -
abundance: -
v_gene: TRBV7-9
j_gene: TRBJ1-6
CDR3nt: TGTGCCAGCAGCTTAGGGGGGGAAGGTACTTCACCCCTCCACTTT
CDR3aa: CASSLGGEGTSPLHF

d_gene: TRBD2
abundance: -
v_gene: TRBV5-1
j_gene: TRBJ2-5
CDR3nt: TGCGCCAGCAGCTTGGGGCTAGCGGGAGAGACCCAGTACTTC
CDR3aa: CASSLGLAGETQYF

d_gene: -
abundance: -
v_gene: TRBV5-4
j_gene: TRBJ1-1
CDR3nt: TGTGCCAGCAGCTTAGGACCCGGGACGGCCGATGAAGCTTTCTTT
CDR3aa: CASSLGPGTADEAFF

d_gene: TRBD1
abundance: -
v_gene: TRBV27
j_gene: TRBJ2-1
CDR3nt: TGTGCCAGCAGTTTATTACAGGGGAGACCCCAGTTCTTC
CDR3aa: CASSLLQGRPQFF

d_gene: -
abundance: -
v_gene: TRBV7-6
j_gene: TRBJ2-3
CDR3nt: TGTGCCAGCAGCTTAAGCGGCGGTACGCAGTATTTT
CDR3aa: CASSLSGGTQYF

d_gene: -
abundance: -
v_gene: TRBV7-6
j_gene: TRBJ2-5
CDR3nt: TGTGCCAGCAGCACAGGGGCGGGAGAACAAGAGACCCAGTACTTC
CDR3aa: CASSTGAGEQETQYF

d_gene: TRBD1
abundance: -
v_gene: TRBV7-9
j_gene: TRBJ2-2
CDR3nt: TGTGCCGGCCATAGGACAGGATCAAACACCGGGGAGCTGTTTTTT
CDR3aa: CAGHRTGSNTGELFF

d_gene: -
abundance: -
v_gene: TRBV19
j_gene: TRBJ2-4
CDR3nt: TGTGCCAGTCGGGAGAGCAACATTCAGTACTTC
CDR3aa: CASRESNIQYF

d_gene: TRBD2
abundance: few
v_gene: TRBV7-8
j_gene: TRBJ2-1
CDR3nt: TGTGCCAGCAGCTCCCTGACTAGCGGGGTGTACAATGAGCAGTTCTTC
CDR3aa: CASSSLTSGVYNEQFF

d_gene: TRBD1
abundance: -
v_gene: TRBV6-5
j_gene: TRBJ2-1
CDR3nt: TGTGCCAGCAGTTCCTCGGGACAGTTCAACAATGAGCAGTTCTTC
CDR3aa: CASSSSGQFNNEQFF

d_gene: -
abundance: -
v_gene: TRBV5-4
j_gene: TRBJ2-5
CDR3nt: TGTGCCAGCAGCTTGAGCGGAGGGGAAGAGACCCAGTACTTC
CDR3aa: CASSLSGGEETQYF

d_gene: TRBD1
abundance: -
v_gene: TRBV9
j_gene: TRBJ2-3
CDR3nt: TGTGCCAGCAGCGTAGCTACAGGGTACAGGGGGTTTACAGATACGCAGTATTTT
CDR3aa: CASSVATGYRGFTDTQYF

d_gene: TRBD1
abundance: -
v_gene: TRBV14
j_gene: TRBJ1-5
CDR3nt: TGTGCCAGCAGCCAAGAGACAGGGGGACGTGGCAATCAGCCCCAGCATTTT
CDR3aa: CASSQETGGRGNQPQHF

d_gene: TRBD1
abundance: once
v_gene: TRBV27
j_gene: TRBJ2-3
CDR3nt: TGTGCCAGCACCCAGGGACAGATTAGTACAGATACGCAGTATTTT
CDR3aa: CASTQGQISTDTQYF

d_gene: TRBD2
abundance: -
v_gene: TRBV4-3
j_gene: TRBJ2-1
CDR3nt: TGCGCCAGCAGCCAAGGGGGACTACCGTACAATGAGCAGTTCTTC
CDR3aa: CASSQGGLPYNEQFF

d_gene: -
abundance: -
v_gene: TRBV5-8
j_gene: TRBJ2-5
CDR3nt: TGTGCCAGCCGAACGGTGGGCCAAGAGACCCAGTACTTC
CDR3aa: CASRTVGQETQYF

d_gene: TRBD1
abundance: -
v_gene: TRBV7-2
j_gene: TRBJ1-4
CDR3nt: TGTGCCAGCAGTTTGGACAGGGCAACTAATGAAAAACTGTTTTTT
CDR3aa: CASSLDRATNEKLFF

d_gene: -
abundance: few
v_gene: TRBV5-1
j_gene: TRBJ2-3
CDR3nt: TGCGCCAGCAGCCCCACCCCACAGAACGGAGATACGCAGTATTTT
CDR3aa: CASSPTPQNGDTQYF

d_gene: -
abundance: -
v_gene: TRBV9
j_gene: TRBJ1-4
CDR3nt: TGTGCCAGCAGCGTATCACCAGGACGTTCTAATGAAAAACTGTTTTTT
CDR3aa: CASSVSPGRSNEKLFF

d_gene: -
abundance: -
v_gene: TRBV2
j_gene: TRBJ2-3
CDR3nt: TGTGCCAGCACCTCGTTCGCGAGATCGAGCACAGATACGCAGTATTTT
CDR3aa: CASTSFARSSTDTQYF

d_gene: TRBD1
abundance: -
v_gene: TRBV28
j_gene: TRBJ1-5
CDR3nt: TGTGCCAGCAGGGCTCTCGGACAGGGGCGGAATCAGCCCCAGCATTTT
CDR3aa: CASRALGQGRNQPQHF

d_gene: -
abundance: -
v_gene: TRBV29-1
j_gene: TRBJ2-7
CDR3nt: TGCAGCGTTGTGGGTACCGCCTACGAGCAGTACTTC
CDR3aa: CSVVGTAYEQYF

d_gene: TRBD1
abundance: -
v_gene: TRBV2
j_gene: TRBJ1-4
CDR3nt: TGTGCCAGCCGGGACAGGGAAAAACTGTTTTTT
CDR3aa: CASRDREKLFF

d_gene: -
abundance: -
v_gene: TRBV4-1
j_gene: TRBJ2-7
CDR3nt: TGCGCCAGCAGCCAAGGTTTCGGGTCCTACGAGCAGTACTTC
CDR3aa: CASSQGFGSYEQYF

d_gene: -
abundance: -
v_gene: TRBV30
j_gene: TRBJ2-7
CDR3nt: TGTGCCTGGACCCACGGAGGTTTCGAGCAGTACTTC
CDR3aa: CAWTHGGFEQYF

d_gene: -
abundance: once
v_gene: TRBV30
j_gene: TRBJ1-2
CDR3nt: TGTGCATCGGGCGGGGCTGACTATGGCTACACCTTC
CDR3aa: CASGGADYGYTF